Following are 4 T cell receptor beta chains from one sample sequenced in a study of cytomegalovirus exposure and HLA in healthy donors. Primers included in the PCR were 60 Vbeta and 13 Jbeta primers. Repertoires were generated with immunoSEQ multiplex PCR, while TCRdb's copy carries only in-frame clones and drops some. This table has 100,000 to 150,000 clones, less than 85% appearing once. Specimen: PBMCs. The receptors come from a man aged 30-40 years in good health and CMV-seropositive.

This rearrangement joins TRBV15 to TRBJ1-3; 10 bases are shared with TRBD1. The trim removed 1 base at V and 0 bases at J, leaving 6 bases unmatched. Germline V gives CDR1 LNHNV, CDR2 YYDKDF (reference sequence). The CDR3 is 18 amino acids. The CDR3 protein is CATSRGQGATRSGNTIYF. The CDR3 DNA reads TGTGCCACCAGCAGAGGACAGGGGGCAACTCGCTCTGGAAACACCATATATTTT.

The chain uses TRBV7-2 and TRBJ1-4, with TRBD1 matching 9 bases. CDR3 length equals 15 residues. Germline CDR1 reads SGHTA; CDR2 reads FQGNSA. J lost 8 bases, V lost 3 bases, and 7 bases had no gene match. The CDR3 nucleotides read TGTGCCAGCAGCTTCACAGGGGGCAGAGTGGAAAAACTGTTTTTT. Translating gives CASSFTGGRVEKLFF.

The V gene is TRBV6-5, the J gene TRBJ1-4; D uncertain. The germline V gene has CDR1 MNHEY and CDR2 SVGAGI. Trimming removed 6 bases from V and 6 bases from J, with 17 bases in between. This CDR3 is built from 15 residues. The CDR3 here is CASRTTMEFDEKLFF. The CDR3 DNA is TGTGCCAGCAGAACGACTATGGAGTTTGATGAAAAACTGTTTTTT.

The V call is TRBV27, the J call TRBJ2-3; D is ambiguous. From germline, CDR1 is MNHEY and CDR2 SMNVEV (reference sequence). The V end was cut by 9 bases, the J end by 9 bases, with 16 bases between. This CDR3 is built from 12 residues. The CDR3 coding sequence is TGTGCCAGTATTTCGGAGCTTGGGACGCAGTATTTT. Amino acid sequence: CASISELGTQYF.